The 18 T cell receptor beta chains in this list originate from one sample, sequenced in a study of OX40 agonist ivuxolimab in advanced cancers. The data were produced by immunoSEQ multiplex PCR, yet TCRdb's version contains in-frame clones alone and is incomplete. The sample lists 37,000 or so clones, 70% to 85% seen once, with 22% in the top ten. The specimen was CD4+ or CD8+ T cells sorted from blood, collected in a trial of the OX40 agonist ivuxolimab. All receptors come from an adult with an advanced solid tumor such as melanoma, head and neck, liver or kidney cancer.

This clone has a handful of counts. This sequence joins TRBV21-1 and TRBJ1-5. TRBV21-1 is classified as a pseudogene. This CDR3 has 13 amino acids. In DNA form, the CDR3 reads TGTGCCAGCAGCAAACCCGATCATCAGCCCCAGCATTTT. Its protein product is CASSKPDHQPQHF.

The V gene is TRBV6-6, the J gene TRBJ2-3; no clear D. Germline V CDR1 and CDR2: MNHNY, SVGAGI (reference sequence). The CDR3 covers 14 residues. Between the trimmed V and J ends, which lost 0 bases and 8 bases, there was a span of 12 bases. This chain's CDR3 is CASSYSSRESTQYF. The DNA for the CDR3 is TGTGCCAGCAGTTACTCCTCGAGAGAGAGTACGCAGTATTTT.

CDR3 residues: CASQTLEDTEAFF. Here the CDR3 DNA reads TGTGCCAGTCAGACACTTGAGGACACTGAAGCTTTCTTT. This chain connects TRBV10-3 to TRBJ1-1; no reliable D call. With 10 bases removed from V and 3 bases from J, the gap between germline ends came to 15 bases. In germline, CDR1 is ENHRY, CDR2 SYGVKD. The CDR3 has 13 amino acids.

The CDR3 DNA sequence: TGTGCCAGCAGTTACGCCAGCTGGGAGACCCAGTACTTC. Translating gives CASSYASWETQYF. The J gene is TRBJ2-5, the V gene TRBV6-5; D is undetermined. The CDR3 length is 13 residues. V lost 2 bases, J lost 5 bases, and 9 bases lay in between. Germline V gene sequence: CDR1 MNHEY, CDR2 SVGAGI.

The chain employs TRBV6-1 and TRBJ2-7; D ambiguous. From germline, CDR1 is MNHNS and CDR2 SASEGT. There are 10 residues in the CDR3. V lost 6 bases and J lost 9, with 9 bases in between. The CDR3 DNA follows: TGTGCCAGCAGCACCCCGCGGCAGTACTTC. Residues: CASSTPRQYF.

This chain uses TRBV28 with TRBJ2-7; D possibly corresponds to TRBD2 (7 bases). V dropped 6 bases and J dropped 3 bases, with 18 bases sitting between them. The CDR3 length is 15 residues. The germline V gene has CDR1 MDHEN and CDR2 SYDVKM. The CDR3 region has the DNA TGTGCCAGCAGCCTGGGGGGGGCTAGCGGCTACGAGCAGTACTTC. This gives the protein CASSLGGASGYEQYF.

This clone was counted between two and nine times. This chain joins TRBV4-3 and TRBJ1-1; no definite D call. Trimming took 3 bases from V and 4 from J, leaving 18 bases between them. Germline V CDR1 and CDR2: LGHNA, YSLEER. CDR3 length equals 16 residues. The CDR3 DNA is TGCGCCAGCAGCCATAGCGGACGTCAGGCAGGCACTGAAGCTTTCTTT. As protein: CASSHSGRQAGTEAFF.

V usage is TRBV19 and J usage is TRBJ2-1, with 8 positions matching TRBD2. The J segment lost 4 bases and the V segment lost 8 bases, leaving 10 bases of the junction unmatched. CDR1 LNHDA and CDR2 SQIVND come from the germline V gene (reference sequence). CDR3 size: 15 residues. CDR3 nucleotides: TGTGCCAGTCAATCAGGCGGGGGGATTTACAATGAGCAGTTCTTC. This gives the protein CASQSGGGIYNEQFF. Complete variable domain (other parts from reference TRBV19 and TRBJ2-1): DGGITQSPKYLFRKEGQNVTLSCEQNLNHDAMYWYRQDPGQGLRLIYYSQIVNDFQKGDIAEGYSVSREKKESFPLTVTSAQKNPTAFYLCASQSGGGIYNEQFFGPGTRLTVL.

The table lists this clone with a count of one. The CDR3 DNA follows: TGCGCCAGCAGCCACCAATCACTAGCGGGAGGGCAGTATTTT. Translated: CASSHQSLAGGQYF. This chain joins TRBV4-1 and TRBJ2-3, with 12 bases lining up with TRBD2. The CDR3 runs 14 residues. Germline CDR1 MGHRA, CDR2 YSYEKL. With V trimmed by 3 bases and J by 11 bases, 6 bases remained unmatched.

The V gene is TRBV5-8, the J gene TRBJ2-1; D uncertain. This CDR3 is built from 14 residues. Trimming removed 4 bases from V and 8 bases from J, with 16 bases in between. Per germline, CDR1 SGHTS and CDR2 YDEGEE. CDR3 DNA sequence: TGTGCCAGCAGCCCCGAGTGGGCGAACTATGAGCAGTTCTTC. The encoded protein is CASSPEWANYEQFF.

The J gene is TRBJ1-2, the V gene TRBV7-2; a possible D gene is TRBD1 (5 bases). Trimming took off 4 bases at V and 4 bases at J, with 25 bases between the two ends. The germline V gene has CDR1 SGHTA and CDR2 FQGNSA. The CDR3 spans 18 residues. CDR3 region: CASSSYPEVGAILYGYTF. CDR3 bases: TGTGCCAGCAGCTCCTACCCCGAGGTCGGGGCGATACTCTATGGCTACACCTTC.

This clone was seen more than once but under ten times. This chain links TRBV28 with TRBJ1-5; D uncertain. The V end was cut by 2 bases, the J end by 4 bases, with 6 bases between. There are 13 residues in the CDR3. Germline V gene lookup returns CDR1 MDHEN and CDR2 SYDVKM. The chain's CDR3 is CASSLQYNQPQHF. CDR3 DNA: TGTGCCAGCAGTTTACAGTATAATCAGCCCCAGCATTTT.

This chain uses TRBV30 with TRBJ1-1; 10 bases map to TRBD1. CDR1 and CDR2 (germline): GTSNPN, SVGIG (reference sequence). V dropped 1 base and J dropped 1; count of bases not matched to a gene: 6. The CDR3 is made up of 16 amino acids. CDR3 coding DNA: TGTGCCTGGAGTGGGGGTGACAGGGGGCAGAACACTGAAGCTTTCTTT. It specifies CAWSGGDRGQNTEAFF.

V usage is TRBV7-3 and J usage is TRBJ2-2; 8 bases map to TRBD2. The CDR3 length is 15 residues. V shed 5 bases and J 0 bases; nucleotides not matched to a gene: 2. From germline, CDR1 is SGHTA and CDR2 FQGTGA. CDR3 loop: CASSPGLANTGELFF. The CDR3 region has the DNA TGTGCCAGCAGCCCGGGACTAGCGAACACCGGGGAGCTGTTTTTT. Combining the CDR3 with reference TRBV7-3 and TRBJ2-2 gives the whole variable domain GAGVSQTPSNKVTEKGKYVELRCDPISGHTALYWYRQSLGQGPEFLIYFQGTGAADDSGLPNDRFFAVRPEGSVSTLKIQRTERGDSAVYLCASSPGLANTGELFFGEGSRLTVL.

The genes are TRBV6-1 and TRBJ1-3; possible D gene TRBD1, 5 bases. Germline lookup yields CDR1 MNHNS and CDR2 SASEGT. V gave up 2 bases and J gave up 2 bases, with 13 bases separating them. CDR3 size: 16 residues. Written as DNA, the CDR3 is TGTGCCAGCAGTGAATATGCAGGGCGACCTGGAAACACCATATATTTT. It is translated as CASSEYAGRPGNTIYF.

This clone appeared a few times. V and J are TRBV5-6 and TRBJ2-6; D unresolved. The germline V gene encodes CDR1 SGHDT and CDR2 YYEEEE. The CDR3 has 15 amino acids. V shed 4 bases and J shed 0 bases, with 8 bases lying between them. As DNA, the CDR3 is TGTGCCAGCAGCCTGTCGGGCTCTGGGGCCAACGTCCTGACTTTC. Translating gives CASSLSGSGANVLTF. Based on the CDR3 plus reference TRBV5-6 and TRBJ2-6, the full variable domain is DAGVTQSPTHLIKTRGQQVTLRCSPKSGHDTVSWYQQALGQGPQFIFQYYEEEERQRGNFPDRFSGHQFPNYSSELNVNALLLGDSALYLCASSLSGSGANVLTFGAGSRLTVL.

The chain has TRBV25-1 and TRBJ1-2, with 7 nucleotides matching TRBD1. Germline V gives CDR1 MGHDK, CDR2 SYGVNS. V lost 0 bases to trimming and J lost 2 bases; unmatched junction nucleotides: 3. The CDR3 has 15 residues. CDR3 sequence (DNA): TGTGCCAGCAGTGAATATGCGGACAGGAACTATGGCTACACCTTC. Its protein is CASSEYADRNYGYTF.

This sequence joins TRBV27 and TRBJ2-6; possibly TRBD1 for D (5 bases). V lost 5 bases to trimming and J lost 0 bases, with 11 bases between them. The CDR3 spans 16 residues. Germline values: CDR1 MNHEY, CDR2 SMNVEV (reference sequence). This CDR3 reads CASSQGHLSGANVLTF. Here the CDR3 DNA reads TGTGCCAGCAGTCAAGGACACCTCTCTGGGGCCAACGTCCTGACTTTC.